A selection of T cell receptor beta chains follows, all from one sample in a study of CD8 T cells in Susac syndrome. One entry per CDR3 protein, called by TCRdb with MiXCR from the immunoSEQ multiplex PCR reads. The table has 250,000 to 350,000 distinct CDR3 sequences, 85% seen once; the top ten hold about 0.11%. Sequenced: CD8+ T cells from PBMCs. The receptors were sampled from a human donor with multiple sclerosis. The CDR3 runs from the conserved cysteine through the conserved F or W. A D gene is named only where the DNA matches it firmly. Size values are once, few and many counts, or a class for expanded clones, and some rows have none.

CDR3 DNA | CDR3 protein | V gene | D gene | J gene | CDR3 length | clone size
TGCGCCAGCAGCCGCTGGGACAGTAAGTTCTACGAGCAGTACTTC | CASSRWDSKFYEQYF | TRBV4-1 | TRBD1 | TRBJ2-7 | 15 | once
TGCAGCGTTGAAGGACTAGCGACCTCACCCTCCTACAATGAGCAGTTCTTC | CSVEGLATSPSYNEQFF | TRBV29-1 | TRBD2 | TRBJ2-1 | 17 | -
TGTGCCAGTAGTATGGCAGGGAAGCGCCGGAGTGGGTATGGCTACACCTTC | CASSMAGKRRSGYGYTF | TRBV19 | - | TRBJ1-2 | 17 | -
TGTGCCAGCAGCTTAGGACTAGCTGTAATCGGGGAGCTGTTTTTT | CASSLGLAVIGELFF | TRBV13 | - | TRBJ2-2 | 15 | -
TGTGCCAGCAGCTTAAAACCAAGGGACTCTGGCTACACCTTC | CASSLKPRDSGYTF | TRBV7-9 | - | TRBJ1-2 | 14 | -
TGTGCCAGCAGTGATAGCGGGAGGGCCTACAATGAGCAGTTCTTC | CASSDSGRAYNEQFF | TRBV2 | TRBD2 | TRBJ2-1 | 15 | -
TGTGCCAGCAGCTCCGGACAGTCACATCGGTATGGCTACACCTTC | CASSSGQSHRYGYTF | TRBV7-9 | - | TRBJ1-2 | 15 | -
TGTGCCAGCAGTCATTTACAGTTCTACGAGCAGTACTTC | CASSHLQFYEQYF | TRBV7-2 | - | TRBJ2-7 | 13 | -
TGTGCCAGCAGCCCTTGGGGGGATCCCAATCAGCCCCAGCATTTT | CASSPWGDPNQPQHF | TRBV9 | - | TRBJ1-5 | 15 | -
TGTGCCAGCAGCGGGATCGGGGTCAATGAGCAGTTCTTC | CASSGIGVNEQFF | TRBV9 | - | TRBJ2-1 | 13 | once
TGTGCCAGCAGTCCCGACAGTTCTACCTACAATGAGCAGTTCTTC | CASSPDSSTYNEQFF | TRBV6-5 | - | TRBJ2-1 | 15 | -
TGTGCCAGCAGTTTTACTCGAGGGGTCGGGGAGCTGTTTTTT | CASSFTRGVGELFF | TRBV27 | - | TRBJ2-2 | 14 | -
TGTGCCAGTAGTGATAAGGGCGTCCCCAAAAACATTCAGTACTTC | CASSDKGVPKNIQYF | TRBV19 | - | TRBJ2-4 | 15 | few
TGCGCCAGCAGCCAAGAAGGGAACAATGAGCAGTTCTTC | CASSQEGNNEQFF | TRBV4-1 | - | TRBJ2-1 | 13 | few
TGTGCCAGCCACCAGCGACTATCAAAAAACATTCAGTACTTC | CASHQRLSKNIQYF | TRBV28 | - | TRBJ2-4 | 14 | -
TGCGCCAGCAGCTTGGCCCCCGCCTATGAGCAGTTCTTC | CASSLAPAYEQFF | TRBV5-1 | - | TRBJ2-1 | 13 | -
TGTGCCAGCAGCCGGGACTTTTCCACAGATACGCAGTATTTT | CASSRDFSTDTQYF | TRBV7-9 | - | TRBJ2-3 | 14 | -
TGTGCCAGCAGCTTTGCAGGGTTAAATCAGCCCCAGCATTTT | CASSFAGLNQPQHF | TRBV7-6 | - | TRBJ1-5 | 14 | once
TGTGCCAGCAGTTTAAGCCGGGACAGGGAAAGTTACGAGCAGTACTTC | CASSLSRDRESYEQYF | TRBV28 | TRBD1 | TRBJ2-7 | 16 | once
TGTGCCAGCAGTTATTTTGGGGGGTTAGTCTACGAGCAGTACTTC | CASSYFGGLVYEQYF | TRBV6-5 | - | TRBJ2-7 | 15 | -
TGTGCCAGCAGTTACTCGAGTTCAGGGGGTCGGTATGGCTACACCTTC | CASSYSSSGGRYGYTF | TRBV6-5 | TRBD1 | TRBJ1-2 | 16 | -
TGTGCCAGCAGTTTATCGCAGACAGGCGGATATGGCTACACCTTC | CASSLSQTGGYGYTF | TRBV28 | - | TRBJ1-2 | 15 | -
TGTGCCAGCAGTGAATACAGGGCGAACACTGAAGCTTTCTTT | CASSEYRANTEAFF | TRBV6-1 | - | TRBJ1-1 | 14 | -
TGTGCCAGCAGTTTGGGCAGCTCCACCTACGAGCAGTACTTC | CASSLGSSTYEQYF | TRBV27 | - | TRBJ2-7 | 14 | -
TGTGCCAGCAGTGTGCTAGCGGGAGTAACAGATACGCAGTATTTT | CASSVLAGVTDTQYF | TRBV27 | TRBD2 | TRBJ2-3 | 15 | -
TGTGCCAGCAGCCTATCACAGGGGGCTAGGACTGAAGCTTTCTTT | CASSLSQGARTEAFF | TRBV11-2 | TRBD1 | TRBJ1-1 | 15 | once
TGTGCCAGCTCACCACCCAGGGGCCTACTGAACACTGAAGCTTTCTTT | CASSPPRGLLNTEAFF | TRBV18 | - | TRBJ1-1 | 16 | -
TGTGCCAGCAGTTTAGGGGGGGGATATAGCAATCAGCCCCAGCATTTT | CASSLGGGYSNQPQHF | TRBV27 | - | TRBJ1-5 | 16 | -
TGTGCCAGCAGTGAATCAACAACTAACTATGGCTACACCTTC | CASSESTTNYGYTF | TRBV2 | - | TRBJ1-2 | 14 | -
TGTGCCAGCACCTTAGAACAGGGGTTGGCTCTGCCCTATGGCTACACCTTC | CASTLEQGLALPYGYTF | TRBV6-1 | TRBD1 | TRBJ1-2 | 17 | -
TGTGCCAGCAGCGTAGGTGGCGCGGGGAGCTCCTATAATTCACCCCTCCACTTT | CASSVGGAGSSYNSPLHF | TRBV9 | - | TRBJ1-6 | 18 | -
TGCAGTGCCCCAAGGACTAGCGGGAGACATCAAGAGACCCAGTACTTC | CSAPRTSGRHQETQYF | TRBV20-1 | TRBD2 | TRBJ2-5 | 16 | -
TGTGCCAGCAGCTTAATTCCCCGGACAGCGTACCAAGAGACCCAGTACTTC | CASSLIPRTAYQETQYF | TRBV11-2 | - | TRBJ2-5 | 17 | -
TGCAGCGTTGTCGGTGCGCCGGGCCGGAGCTCCTACAATGAGCAGTTCTTC | CSVVGAPGRSSYNEQFF | TRBV29-1 | - | TRBJ2-1 | 17 | -
TGTGCCAGCAGCCACTTAAGCGGAGGGCAAGAGACCCAGTACTTC | CASSHLSGGQETQYF | TRBV7-2 | - | TRBJ2-5 | 15 | -
TGTGCCAGCAGTGTAACAGGGGAGAACACTGAAGCTTTCTTT | CASSVTGENTEAFF | TRBV28 | TRBD1 | TRBJ1-1 | 14 | -
TGTGCCAGCAGTAGGGCCGGGACAGGGTTCAACGAGCAGTACTTC | CASSRAGTGFNEQYF | TRBV27 | TRBD1 | TRBJ2-7 | 15 | few
TGTGCCAGCAGTTTAGGGGGGGGACAGGGGGCGCGGGAGCAGTACTTC | CASSLGGGQGAREQYF | TRBV27 | TRBD1 | TRBJ2-7 | 16 | -
TGTGCCAGCAGCTCCCGACAGGGAGGCTCTGGGGCCAACGTCCTGACTTTC | CASSSRQGGSGANVLTF | TRBV13 | - | TRBJ2-6 | 17 | -
TGTGCCAGCCGGTGGGTCCCGGCCGGGGCTGAAGCTTTCTTT | CASRWVPAGAEAFF | TRBV19 | - | TRBJ1-1 | 14 | -
TGTGCCAGCAGTTACTCGGTCAGCGGGAGCAACGAGCAGTACTTC | CASSYSVSGSNEQYF | TRBV6-5 | TRBD2 | TRBJ2-7 | 15 | -
TGTGCCAGCAGCCCATGGTACTCCTACGAGCAGTACTTC | CASSPWYSYEQYF | TRBV27 | - | TRBJ2-7 | 13 | once
TGTGCCAGCAGTGCCATATGGACAGGGGTCGATCAGCCCCAGCATTTT | CASSAIWTGVDQPQHF | TRBV2 | TRBD1 | TRBJ1-5 | 16 | -
TGTGCCAGCTTCCCACCCCTAGCGGGAGGGTTATCCCCCTACGAGCAGTACTTC | CASFPPLAGGLSPYEQYF | TRBV2 | TRBD2 | TRBJ2-7 | 18 | once
TGTGCCAGCAGCTTGGACGCGCTGCCAGATACGCAGTATTTT | CASSLDALPDTQYF | TRBV5-4 | - | TRBJ2-3 | 14 | -
TGTGCCAGCAGCCAAGCCCAGAGCCGGGATACGCAGTATTTT | CASSQAQSRDTQYF | TRBV4-2 | - | TRBJ2-3 | 14 | -
TGCAGCATACGCGGGAGGTACGACGAGCAGTACTTC | CSIRGRYDEQYF | TRBV29-1 | TRBD2 | TRBJ2-7 | 12 | -
TGTGCCAGCAGTCTCGACAGTGCTTCCTACAATGAGCAGTTCTTC | CASSLDSASYNEQFF | TRBV27 | - | TRBJ2-1 | 15 | -
TGTGCCAGCATCACCAGGGCGGATGGCTACACCTTC | CASITRADGYTF | TRBV2 | - | TRBJ1-2 | 12 | -
TGTGCCAGCAGCTCGGGGTCAGATACGCAGTATTTT | CASSSGSDTQYF | TRBV6-5 | - | TRBJ2-3 | 12 | -
TGTGCCTTACAGGGGGTTCGAACCGGGGAGCTGTTTTTT | CALQGVRTGELFF | TRBV30 | TRBD1 | TRBJ2-2 | 13 | -
TGTGCCAGCAGTCTCTTACGGACAGACTCCTACGAGCAGTACTTC | CASSLLRTDSYEQYF | TRBV28 | - | TRBJ2-7 | 15 | -
TGTGCCAGCAGTACGGACAGTAATCAGCCCCAGCATTTT | CASSTDSNQPQHF | TRBV27 | - | TRBJ1-5 | 13 | few
TGCAGTGCCGGACTGGGAGGAACCTACGAGCAGTACTTC | CSAGLGGTYEQYF | TRBV20-1 | - | TRBJ2-7 | 13 | -
TGTGCCAGCAGTTTATCCCCTGGGGGCTGGCAGCCCCAGCATTTT | CASSLSPGGWQPQHF | TRBV27 | - | TRBJ1-5 | 15 | -